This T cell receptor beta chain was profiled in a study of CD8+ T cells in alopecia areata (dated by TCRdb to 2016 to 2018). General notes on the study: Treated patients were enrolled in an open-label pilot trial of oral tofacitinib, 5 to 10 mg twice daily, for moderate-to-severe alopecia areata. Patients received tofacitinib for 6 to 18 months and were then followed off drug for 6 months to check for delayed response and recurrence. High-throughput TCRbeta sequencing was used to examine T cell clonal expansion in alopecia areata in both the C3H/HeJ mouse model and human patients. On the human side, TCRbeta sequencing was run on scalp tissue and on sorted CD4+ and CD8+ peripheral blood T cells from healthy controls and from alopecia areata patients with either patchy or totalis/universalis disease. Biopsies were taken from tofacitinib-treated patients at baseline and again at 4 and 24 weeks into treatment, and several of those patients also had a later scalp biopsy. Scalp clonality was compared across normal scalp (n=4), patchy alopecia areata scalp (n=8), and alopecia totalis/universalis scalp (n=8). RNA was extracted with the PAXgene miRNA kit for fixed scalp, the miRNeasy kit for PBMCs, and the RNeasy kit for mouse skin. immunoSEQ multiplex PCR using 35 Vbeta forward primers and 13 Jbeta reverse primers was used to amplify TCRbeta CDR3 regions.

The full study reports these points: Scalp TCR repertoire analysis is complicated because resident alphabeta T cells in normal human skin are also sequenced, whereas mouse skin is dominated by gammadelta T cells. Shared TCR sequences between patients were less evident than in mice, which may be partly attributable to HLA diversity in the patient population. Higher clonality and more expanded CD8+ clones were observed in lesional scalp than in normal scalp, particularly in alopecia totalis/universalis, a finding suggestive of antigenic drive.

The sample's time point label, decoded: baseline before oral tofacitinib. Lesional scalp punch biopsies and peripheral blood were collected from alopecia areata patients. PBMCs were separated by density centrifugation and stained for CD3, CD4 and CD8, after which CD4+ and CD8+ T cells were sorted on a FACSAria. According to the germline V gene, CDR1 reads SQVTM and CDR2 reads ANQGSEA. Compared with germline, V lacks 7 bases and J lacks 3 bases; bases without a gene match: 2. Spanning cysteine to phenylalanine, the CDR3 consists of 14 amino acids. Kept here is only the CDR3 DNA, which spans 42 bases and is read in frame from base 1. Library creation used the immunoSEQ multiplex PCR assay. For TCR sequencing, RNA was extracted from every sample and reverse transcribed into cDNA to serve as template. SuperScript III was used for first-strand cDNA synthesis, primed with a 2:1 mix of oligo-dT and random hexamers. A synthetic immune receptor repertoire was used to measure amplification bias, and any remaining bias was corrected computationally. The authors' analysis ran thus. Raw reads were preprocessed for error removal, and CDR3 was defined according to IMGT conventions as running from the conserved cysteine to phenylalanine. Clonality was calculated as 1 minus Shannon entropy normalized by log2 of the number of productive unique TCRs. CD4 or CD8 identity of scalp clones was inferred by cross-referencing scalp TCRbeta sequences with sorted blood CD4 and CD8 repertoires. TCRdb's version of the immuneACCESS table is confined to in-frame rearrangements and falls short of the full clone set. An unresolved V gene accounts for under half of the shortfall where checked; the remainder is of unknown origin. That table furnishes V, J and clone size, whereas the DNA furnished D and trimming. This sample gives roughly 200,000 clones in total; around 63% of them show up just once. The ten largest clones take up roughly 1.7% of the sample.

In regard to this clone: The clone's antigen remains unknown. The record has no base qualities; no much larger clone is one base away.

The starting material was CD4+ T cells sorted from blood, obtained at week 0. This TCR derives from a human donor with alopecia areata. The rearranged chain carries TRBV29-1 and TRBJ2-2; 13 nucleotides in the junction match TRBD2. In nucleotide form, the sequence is TGCAGCGCAGGACTAGCGGGGGACACCGGGGAGCTGTTTTTT. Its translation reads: CSAGLAGDTGELFF.